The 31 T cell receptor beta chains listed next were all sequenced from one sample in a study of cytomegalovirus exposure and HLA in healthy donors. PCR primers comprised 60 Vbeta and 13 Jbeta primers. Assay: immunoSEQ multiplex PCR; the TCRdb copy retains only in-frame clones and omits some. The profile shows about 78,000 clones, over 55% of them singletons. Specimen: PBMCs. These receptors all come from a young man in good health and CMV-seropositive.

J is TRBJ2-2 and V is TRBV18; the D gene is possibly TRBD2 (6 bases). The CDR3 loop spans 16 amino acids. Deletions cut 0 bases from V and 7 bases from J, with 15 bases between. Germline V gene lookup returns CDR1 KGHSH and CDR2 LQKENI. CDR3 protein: CASSPPISGEGGELFF. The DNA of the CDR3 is TGTGCCAGCTCACCACCGATATCGGGGGAAGGCGGGGAGCTGTTTTTT.

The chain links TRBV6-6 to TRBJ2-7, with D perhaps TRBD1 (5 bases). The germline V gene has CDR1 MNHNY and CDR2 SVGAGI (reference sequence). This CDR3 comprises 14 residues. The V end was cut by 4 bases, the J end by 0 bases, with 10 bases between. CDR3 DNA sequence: TGTGCCAGCAGTTGGGGCAAGAGCTCCTACGAGCAGTACTTC. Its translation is CASSWGKSSYEQYF.

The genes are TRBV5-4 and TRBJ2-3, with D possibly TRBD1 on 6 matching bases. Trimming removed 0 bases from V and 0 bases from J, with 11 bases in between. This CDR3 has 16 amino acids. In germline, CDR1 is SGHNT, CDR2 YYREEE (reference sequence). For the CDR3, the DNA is TGTGCCAGCAGCTTGGCTGGCAGGGGTAGCACAGATACGCAGTATTTT. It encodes CASSLAGRGSTDTQYF.

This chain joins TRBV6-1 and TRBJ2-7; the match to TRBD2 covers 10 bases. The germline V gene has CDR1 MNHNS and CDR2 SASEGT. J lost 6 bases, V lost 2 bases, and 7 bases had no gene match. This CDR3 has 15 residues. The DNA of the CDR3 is TGTGCCAGCAGTGAACTAGCGGGAGAGGGAGGCGAGCAGTACTTC. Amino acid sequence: CASSELAGEGGEQYF.

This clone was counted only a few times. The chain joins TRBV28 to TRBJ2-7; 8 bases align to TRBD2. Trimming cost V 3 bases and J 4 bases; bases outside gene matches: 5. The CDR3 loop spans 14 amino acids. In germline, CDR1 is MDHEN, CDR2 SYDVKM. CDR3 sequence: CASSFAGGSYEQYF. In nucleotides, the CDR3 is TGTGCCAGCAGTTTCGCGGGGGGCTCTTACGAGCAGTACTTC.

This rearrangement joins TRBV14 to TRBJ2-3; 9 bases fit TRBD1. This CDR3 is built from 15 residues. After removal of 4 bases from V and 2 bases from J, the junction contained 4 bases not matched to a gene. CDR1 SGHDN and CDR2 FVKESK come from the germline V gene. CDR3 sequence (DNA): TGTGCCAGCAGCCCTCGACAGGGGGACACAGATACGCAGTATTTT. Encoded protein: CASSPRQGDTDTQYF.

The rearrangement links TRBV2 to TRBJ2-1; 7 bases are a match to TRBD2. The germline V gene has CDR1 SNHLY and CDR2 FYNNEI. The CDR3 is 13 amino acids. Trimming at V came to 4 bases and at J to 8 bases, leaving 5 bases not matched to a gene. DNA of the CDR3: TGTGCCAGCAGTGGGGAGGGGTACGATGAGCAGTTCTTC. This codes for CASSGEGYDEQFF.

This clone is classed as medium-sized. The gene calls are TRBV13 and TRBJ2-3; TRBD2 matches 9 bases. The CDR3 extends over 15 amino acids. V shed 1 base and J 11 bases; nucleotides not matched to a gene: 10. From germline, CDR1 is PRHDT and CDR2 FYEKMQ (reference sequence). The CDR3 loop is CASSLVPAGGPMQYF. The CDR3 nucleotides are TGTGCCAGCAGCTTAGTACCTGCGGGAGGGCCTATGCAGTATTTT.

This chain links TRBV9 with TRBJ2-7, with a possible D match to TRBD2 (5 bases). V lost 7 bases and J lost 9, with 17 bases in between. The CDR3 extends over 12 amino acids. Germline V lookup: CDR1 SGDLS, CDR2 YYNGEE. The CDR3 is CASCSASPRQYF. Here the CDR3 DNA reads TGTGCCAGCTGTAGCGCATCTCCGCGGCAGTACTTC.

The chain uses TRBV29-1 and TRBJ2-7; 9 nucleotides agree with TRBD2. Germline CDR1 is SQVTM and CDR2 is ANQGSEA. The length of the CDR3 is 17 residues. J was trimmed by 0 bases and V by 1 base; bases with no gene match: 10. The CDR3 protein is CSVEAPGTSRTSYEQYF. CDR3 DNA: TGCAGCGTTGAAGCTCCCGGGACTAGCCGGACCTCCTACGAGCAGTACTTC.

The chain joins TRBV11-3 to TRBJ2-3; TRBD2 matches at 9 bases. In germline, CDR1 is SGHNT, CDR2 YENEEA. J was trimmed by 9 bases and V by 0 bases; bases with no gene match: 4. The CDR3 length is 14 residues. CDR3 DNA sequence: TGTGCCAGCAGCTTAGACCCTAGCGGGAAAACGCAGTATTTT. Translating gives CASSLDPSGKTQYF.

CDR3 nucleotide sequence: TGTGCCAGCAGCCCGGACGGGAATGGCTACACCTTC. Protein: CASSPDGNGYTF. The chain couples TRBV7-9 to TRBJ1-2; D gene unclear. V was shortened by 5 bases and J by 6 bases, with 10 bases between the two germline ends. The CDR3 consists of 12 residues. Germline assignment: CDR1 SEHNR and CDR2 FQNEAQ (reference sequence). Complete variable domain (other parts from reference TRBV7-9 and TRBJ1-2): DTGVSQNPRHKITKRGQNVTFRCDPISEHNRLYWYRQTLGQGPEFLTYFQNEAQLEKSRLLSDRFSAERPKGSFSTLEIQRTEQGDSAMYLCASSPDGNGYTFGSGTRLTVV.

The CDR3 DNA is TGTGCCAGCTCACCGATCGGGACAGGGGACACCTACGAGCAGTACTTC. Its protein is CASSPIGTGDTYEQYF. This chain joins TRBV18 and TRBJ2-7; 10 positions match TRBD1. V shed 3 bases and J 2 bases; nucleotides not matched to a gene: 7. This CDR3 is built from 16 residues. CDR1 and CDR2 (germline): KGHSH, LQKENI.

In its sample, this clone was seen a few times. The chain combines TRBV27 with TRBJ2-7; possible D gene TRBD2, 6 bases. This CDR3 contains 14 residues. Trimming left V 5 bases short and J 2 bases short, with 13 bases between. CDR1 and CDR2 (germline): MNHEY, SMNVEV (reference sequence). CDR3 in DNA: TGTGCCAGCAGTCCTAGCGAAAGACCCTACGAGCAGTACTTC. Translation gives CASSPSERPYEQYF.

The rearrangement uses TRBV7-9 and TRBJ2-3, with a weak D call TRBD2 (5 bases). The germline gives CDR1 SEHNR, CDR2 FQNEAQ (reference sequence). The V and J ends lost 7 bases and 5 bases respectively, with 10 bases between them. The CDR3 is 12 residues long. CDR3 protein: CASTGEGDTQYF. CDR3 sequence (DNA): TGTGCCAGCACCGGAGAGGGAGATACGCAGTATTTT.

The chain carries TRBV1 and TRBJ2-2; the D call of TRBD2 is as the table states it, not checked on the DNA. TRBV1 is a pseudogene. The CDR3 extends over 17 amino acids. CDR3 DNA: TGCACCAGCAGCCACCTTAGCGGGGGTTTCCGCACCGGGGAGCTGTTTTTT. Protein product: CTSSHLSGGFRTGELFF.

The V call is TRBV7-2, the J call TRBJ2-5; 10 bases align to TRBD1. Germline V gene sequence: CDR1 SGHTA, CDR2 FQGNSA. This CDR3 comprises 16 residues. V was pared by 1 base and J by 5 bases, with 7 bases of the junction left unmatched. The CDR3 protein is CASSLGDRGALETQYF. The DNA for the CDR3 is TGTGCCAGCAGCTTAGGGGACAGGGGAGCGTTGGAGACCCAGTACTTC.

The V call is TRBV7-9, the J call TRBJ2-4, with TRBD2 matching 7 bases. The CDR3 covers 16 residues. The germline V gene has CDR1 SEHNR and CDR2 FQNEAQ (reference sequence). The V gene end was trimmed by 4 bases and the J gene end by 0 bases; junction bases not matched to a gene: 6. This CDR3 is CASSSGGAIAKNIQYF. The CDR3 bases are TGTGCCAGCAGCTCGGGGGGTGCTATAGCCAAAAACATTCAGTACTTC. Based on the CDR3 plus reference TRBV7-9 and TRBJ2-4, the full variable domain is DTGVSQNPRHKITKRGQNVTFRCDPISEHNRLYWYRQTLGQGPEFLTYFQNEAQLEKSRLLSDRFSAERPKGSFSTLEIQRTEQGDSAMYLCASSSGGAIAKNIQYFGAGTRLSVL.

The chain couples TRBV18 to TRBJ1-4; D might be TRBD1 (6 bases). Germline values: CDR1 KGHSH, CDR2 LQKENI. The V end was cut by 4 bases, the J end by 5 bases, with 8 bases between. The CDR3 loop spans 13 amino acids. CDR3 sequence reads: CASSRDRNEKLFF. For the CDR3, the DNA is TGTGCCAGCTCACGTGACAGGAATGAAAAACTGTTTTTT.

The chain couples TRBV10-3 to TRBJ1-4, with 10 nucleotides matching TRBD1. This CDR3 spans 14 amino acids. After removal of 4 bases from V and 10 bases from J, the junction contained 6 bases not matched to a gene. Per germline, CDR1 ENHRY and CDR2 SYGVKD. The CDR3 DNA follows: TGTGCCATCAGTGCCGGGACAGGGGAAGGAAAACTGTTTTTT. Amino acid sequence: CAISAGTGEGKLFF.

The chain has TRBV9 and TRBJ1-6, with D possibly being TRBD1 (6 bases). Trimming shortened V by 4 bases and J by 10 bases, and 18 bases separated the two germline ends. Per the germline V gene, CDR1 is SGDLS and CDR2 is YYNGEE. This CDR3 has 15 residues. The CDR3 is CASSSTGSSGSPLHF. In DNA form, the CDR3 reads TGTGCCAGCAGCTCAACAGGGTCAAGTGGGTCACCCCTCCACTTT.

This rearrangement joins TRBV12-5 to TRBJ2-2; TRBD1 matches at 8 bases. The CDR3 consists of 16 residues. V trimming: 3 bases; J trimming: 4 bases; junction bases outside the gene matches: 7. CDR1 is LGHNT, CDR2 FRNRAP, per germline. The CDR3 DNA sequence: TGTGCTAGTGGTTTACAGCAGGGGGCTGTCACCGGGGAGCTGTTTTTT. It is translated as CASGLQQGAVTGELFF.

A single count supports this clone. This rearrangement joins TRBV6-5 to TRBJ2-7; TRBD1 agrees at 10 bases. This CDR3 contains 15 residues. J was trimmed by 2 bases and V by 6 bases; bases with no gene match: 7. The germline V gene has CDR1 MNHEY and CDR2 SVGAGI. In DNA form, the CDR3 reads TGTGCCAGCAGAAAGGGACAGGGGAATCCCTACGAGCAGTACTTC. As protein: CASRKGQGNPYEQYF.

The CDR3 DNA reads TGTGCCTGGAGTCCGGGACAGGGGAACAATCAGCCCCAGCATTTT. Protein: CAWSPGQGNNQPQHF. The rearrangement joins TRBV30 to TRBJ1-5; 10 bases are shared with TRBD1. The CDR3 is 15 amino acids. After removal of 2 bases from V and 3 bases from J, the junction contained 4 bases not matched to a gene. Germline V gives CDR1 GTSNPN, CDR2 SVGIG (reference sequence). Together with reference TRBV30 and TRBJ1-5, the CDR3 gives the full variable domain: SQTIHQWPATLVQPVGSPLSLECTVEGTSNPNLYWYRQAAGRGLQLLFYSVGIGQISSEVPQNLSASRPQDRQFILSSKKLLLSDSGFYLCAWSPGQGNNQPQHFGDGTRLSIL.

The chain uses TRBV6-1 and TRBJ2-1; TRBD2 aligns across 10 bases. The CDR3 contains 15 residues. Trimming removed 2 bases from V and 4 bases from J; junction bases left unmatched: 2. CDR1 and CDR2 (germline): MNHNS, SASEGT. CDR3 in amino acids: CASSETSGDYNEQFF. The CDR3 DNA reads TGTGCCAGCAGTGAAACTAGCGGGGATTACAATGAGCAGTTCTTC.

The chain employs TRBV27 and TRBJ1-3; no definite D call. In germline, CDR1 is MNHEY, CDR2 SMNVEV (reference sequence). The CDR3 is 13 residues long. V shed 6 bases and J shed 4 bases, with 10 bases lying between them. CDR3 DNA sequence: TGTGCCAGCAGCTCGACCAGGGGAAACACCATATATTTT. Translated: CASSSTRGNTIYF.

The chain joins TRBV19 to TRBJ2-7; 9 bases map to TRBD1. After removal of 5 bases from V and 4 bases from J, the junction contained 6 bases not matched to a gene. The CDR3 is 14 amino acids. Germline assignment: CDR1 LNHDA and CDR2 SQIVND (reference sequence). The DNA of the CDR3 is TGTGCCAGTAGTGCTCCGGGACAGGGATACGAGCAGTACTTC. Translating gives CASSAPGQGYEQYF.

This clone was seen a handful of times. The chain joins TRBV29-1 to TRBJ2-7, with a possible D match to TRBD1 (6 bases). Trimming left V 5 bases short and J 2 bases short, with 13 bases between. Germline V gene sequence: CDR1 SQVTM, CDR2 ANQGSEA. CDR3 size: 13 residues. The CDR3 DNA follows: TGCAGCGTTACCCAGGGGCTGGCCTACGAGCAGTACTTC. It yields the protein CSVTQGLAYEQYF.

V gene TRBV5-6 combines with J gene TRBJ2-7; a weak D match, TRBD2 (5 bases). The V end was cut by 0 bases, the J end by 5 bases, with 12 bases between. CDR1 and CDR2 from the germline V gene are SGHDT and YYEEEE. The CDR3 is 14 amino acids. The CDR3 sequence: CASSLGQAVDEQYF. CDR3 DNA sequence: TGTGCCAGCAGCTTGGGCCAAGCGGTCGACGAGCAGTACTTC.

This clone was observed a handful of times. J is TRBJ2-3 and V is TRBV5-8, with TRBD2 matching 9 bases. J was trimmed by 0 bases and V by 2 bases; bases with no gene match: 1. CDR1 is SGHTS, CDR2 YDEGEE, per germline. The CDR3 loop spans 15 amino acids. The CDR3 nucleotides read TGTGCCAGCAGCTTTACTAGCGGGAGCACAGATACGCAGTATTTT. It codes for CASSFTSGSTDTQYF.

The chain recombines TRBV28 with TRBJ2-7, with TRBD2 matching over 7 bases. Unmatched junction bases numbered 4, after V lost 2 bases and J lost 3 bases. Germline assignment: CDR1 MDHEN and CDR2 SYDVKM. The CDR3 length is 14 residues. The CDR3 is CASSLSPSGYEQYF. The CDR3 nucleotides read TGTGCCAGCAGTTTAAGTCCTAGCGGCTACGAGCAGTACTTC. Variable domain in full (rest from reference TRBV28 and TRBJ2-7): DVKVTQSSRYLVKRTGEKVFLECVQDMDHENMFWYRQDPGLGLRLIYFSYDVKMKEKGDIPEGYSVSREKKERFSLILESASTNQTSMYLCASSLSPSGYEQYFGPGTRLTVT.